This TCR beta chain was documented in a study of T cell responses to AZD1222 COVID-19 vaccine. Study results and caveats: Repertoires were obtained only post-peak T cell response. At baseline, seropositivity was found in only six or seven AZD1222 recipients. The donors showed a predominance of white British ancestry and of females, with possible underestimation of clonal diversity.

A note on this clone: The antigen remains unidentified.

CDR3 size: 14 residues. V was shortened by 3 bases and J by 7 bases, with 12 bases between the two germline ends. Germline V gene sequence: CDR1 MDHEN, CDR2 SYDVKM. Sequencing used immunoSEQ multiplex PCR; TCRdb keeps in-frame clones, though not all of them. The sample lists approximately 90,000 clones, 70% to 90% occurring once. This chain connects TRBV28 to TRBJ2-2, with D tentatively TRBD1 (5 bases). This material consisted of peripheral blood, taken on day 0 of AZD1222 vaccination. The clonotype originates from an adult in good health. CDR3: CASSLWQGNGELFF. The CDR3 DNA reads TGTGCCAGCAGTTTGTGGCAGGGTAACGGGGAGCTGTTTTTT.